The rows below give T cell receptor beta chains drawn from one sample of a study of Ad26.COV2.S vaccination and SARS-CoV-2 variants. Sequencing used immunoSEQ multiplex PCR; TCRdb keeps in-frame clones, though not all of them. The repertoire consists of about 410,000 clones, with about nine tenths occurring once and the leading ten covering roughly 3.5%. This sample comprised peripheral blood, obtained in a trial of Ad26.COV2.S vaccine versus placebo. Source of these receptors: a person between 18 and 65 years old who received the Ad26.COV2.S COVID-19 vaccine or a placebo. Each CDR3 is given with its conserved first and last residue. A D gene is named only where the DNA matches it firmly. Not every row has a clone size; where given, it reads once, few, many or a size class.

CASKSVAGRLQPQHF TGTGCCAGCAAAAGTGTAGCAGGGAGGCTTCAGCCCCAGCATTTT TRBJ1-5 - TRBV6-6 -
CASSTGTIAYEQYF TGTGCCAGCAGTACCGGGACTATAGCCTACGAGCAGTACTTC TRBJ2-7 TRBD2 TRBV6-4 -
CASSYGTTQPQHF TGTGCCAGCAGCTATGGGACAACTCAGCCCCAGCATTTT TRBJ1-5 - TRBV27 -
CASRRVSDRGVGGGYTF TGTGCCAGCAGACGGGTCAGCGACAGGGGGGTAGGAGGAGGCTACACCTTC TRBJ1-2 - TRBV21-1 -
CASTETFGDTEAFF TGTGCCAGTACCGAGACATTCGGGGACACTGAAGCTTTCTTT TRBJ1-1 - TRBV19 -
CASSFHSTGELFF TGTGCCAGCAGCTTTCACAGCACCGGGGAGCTGTTTTTT TRBJ2-2 - TRBV7-2 -
CASSSRTGSNEKLFF TGTGCCAGCAGCTCAAGGACAGGGTCGAATGAAAAACTGTTTTTT TRBJ1-4 TRBD1 TRBV7-2 -
CASSLGGQATYEQYF TGCGCCAGCAGCTTGGGGGGACAGGCCACCTACGAGCAGTACTTC TRBJ2-7 TRBD1 TRBV5-1 few
CASRGHTGANTEAFF TGTGCCAGTAGAGGCCATACAGGGGCGAACACTGAAGCTTTCTTT TRBJ1-1 TRBD1 TRBV19 -
CAIRMGATDTQYF TGTGCCATCAGAATGGGGGCCACAGATACGCAGTATTTT TRBJ2-3 - TRBV10-3 -
CASSLMKLASTDTQYF TGTGCCAGCAGCTTGATGAAACTAGCTAGCACAGATACGCAGTATTTT TRBJ2-3 - TRBV5-4 -
CASSLGGTEANYGYTF TGTGCCAGCAGCTTAGGAGGGACGGAAGCTAACTATGGCTACACCTTC TRBJ1-2 - TRBV7-2 -
CRPTGLYGYTF TGCAGGCCAACAGGGCTCTATGGCTACACCTTC TRBJ1-2 - TRBV20-1 few
CASSLARSEQETQYF TGTGCCAGCAGCTTGGCCAGGTCAGAACAAGAGACCCAGTACTTC TRBJ2-5 - TRBV5-8 -
CASRLAGNTIYF TGTGCCAGCAGACTAGCAGGAAACACCATATATTTT TRBJ1-3 - TRBV7-9 -
CASSFTGTGELFF TGTGCCAGCAGTTTTACGGGTACCGGGGAGCTGTTTTTT TRBJ2-2 - TRBV27 -
CASKQAARYTEAFF TGTGCCAGCAAACAGGCAGCCCGGTACACTGAAGCTTTCTTT TRBJ1-1 - TRBV7-9 -
CASSLGRPGGYTF TGTGCCAGCAGCTTAGGGAGACCAGGGGGCTACACCTTC TRBJ1-2 - TRBV7-2 few
CASSEALRATEAFF TGTGCCAGCAGTGAAGCTCTTAGGGCCACTGAAGCTTTCTTT TRBJ1-1 - TRBV6-1 -
CASSQLGKNTGELFF TGTGCCAGCAGCCAATTGGGGAAAAACACCGGGGAGCTGTTTTTT TRBJ2-2 - TRBV14 -
CAWTLTGNTEAFF TGTGCCTGGACTTTAACCGGGAACACTGAAGCTTTCTTT TRBJ1-1 - TRBV30 -
CASSNFRAGELFF TGTGCCAGCAGCAACTTTCGCGCCGGGGAGCTGTTTTTT TRBJ2-2 - TRBV5-4 -
CAISGRVSGGLYEQFF TGTGCCATCAGTGGGCGGGTTAGCGGGGGCCTTTATGAGCAGTTCTTC TRBJ2-1 TRBD2 TRBV10-3 -
CASSPSSGGGAYEQYF TGTGCCAGCTCACCATCTAGCGGGGGGGGCGCCTACGAGCAGTACTTC TRBJ2-7 TRBD2 TRBV18 -
CASSQDIGVMNTEAFF TGTGCCAGCAGCCAAGATATTGGGGTAATGAACACTGAAGCTTTCTTT TRBJ1-1 - TRBV3-1/TRBV3-2 -
CASSYTGGIAEAFF TGTGCCAGCAGCTACACAGGGGGCATAGCTGAAGCTTTCTTT TRBJ1-1 TRBD1 TRBV6-5 few
CASSGTEFNQPQHF TGTGCCAGCAGTGGGACAGAGTTCAATCAGCCCCAGCATTTT TRBJ1-5 - TRBV2 -
CATSERTGSGYTF TGTGCCACCAGTGAAAGGACAGGGAGTGGCTACACCTTC TRBJ1-2 TRBD1 TRBV24-1 -
CASSLWGRTHEQYF TGTGCCAGCAGCTTATGGGGGAGAACCCACGAGCAGTACTTC TRBJ2-7 - TRBV7-2 -
CASSSQGSETQYF TGTGCCAGCAGCTCTCAGGGATCGGAGACCCAGTACTTC TRBJ2-5 - TRBV7-2 -
CASSGLARDGYNEQFF TGTGCCAGCAGTGGACTAGCGAGAGACGGGTACAATGAGCAGTTCTTC TRBJ2-1 TRBD2 TRBV6-6 -
CASHRAGKNIQYF TGCGCCAGCCACCGGGCTGGCAAAAACATTCAGTACTTC TRBJ2-4 - TRBV4-3 once
CASSLVGQGAGMNGGYTF TGTGCCAGCAGCTTAGTAGGACAGGGGGCAGGAATGAACGGTGGCTACACCTTC TRBJ1-2 TRBD1 TRBV11-2 -
CASSLEARGLHNSPLHF TGCGCCAGCAGCTTGGAAGCCCGGGGACTCCATAATTCACCCCTCCACTTT TRBJ1-6 - TRBV5-1 -
CASSYGGYRGSTEAFF TGTGCCAGCAGTTACGGCGGATACAGGGGGAGCACTGAAGCTTTCTTT TRBJ1-1 TRBD1 TRBV6-5 -
CASSITGAPNEKLFF TGTGCCAGCAGTATAACAGGGGCCCCTAATGAAAAACTGTTTTTT TRBJ1-4 TRBD1 TRBV3-1/TRBV3-2 -
CASSSRGGVDTQYF TGTGCCAGCAGCTCTCGCGGGGGGGTAGATACGCAGTATTTT TRBJ2-3 TRBD2 TRBV7-9 -
CASHKHSGNTIYF TGTGCCAGCCACAAGCACTCTGGAAACACCATATATTTT TRBJ1-3 - TRBV6-6 few
CAISDGSTDTQYF TGTGCCATCAGTGACGGCAGCACAGATACGCAGTATTTT TRBJ2-3 - TRBV10-3 -
CASSYAGTEQYF TGTGCCAGCTCATACGCAGGAACCGAGCAGTACTTC TRBJ2-7 - TRBV12-3/TRBV12-4 -
CASSEYGTEAFF TGTGCCAGCAGTGAATATGGCACTGAAGCTTTCTTT TRBJ1-1 - TRBV25-1 -
CASSIQGDNQPQHF TGTGCCAGCAGCATACAGGGGGACAATCAGCCCCAGCATTTT TRBJ1-5 TRBD1 TRBV7-2 -
CASSTGLAGDTDTQYF TGTGCCAGCTCAACGGGACTAGCGGGAGACACAGATACGCAGTATTTT TRBJ2-3 TRBD2 TRBV18 -
CASSPQVAGPTDTQYF TGTGCCAGCTCACCACAAGTAGCGGGACCCACAGATACGCAGTATTTT TRBJ2-3 TRBD2 TRBV18 -
CASSLWDRELYGYTF TGTGCCAGCAGCCTCTGGGACAGGGAGCTCTATGGCTACACCTTC TRBJ1-2 TRBD1 TRBV5-8 -
CASSPTSQGGYGYTF TGTGCCAGCAGCCCTACTTCACAGGGCGGCTATGGCTACACCTTC TRBJ1-2 - TRBV5-6 -
CASAFQGARYGYTF TGTGCCAGCGCCTTTCAGGGGGCGCGCTATGGCTACACCTTC TRBJ1-2 TRBD1 TRBV27 -
CASRLTSGGAEQYF TGTGCAAGTCGCTTGACTAGCGGGGGGGCCGAGCAGTACTTC TRBJ2-7 - TRBV12-2 -
CASSEGQGGPGELFF TGTGCCAGCAGCGAGGGACAGGGGGGTCCCGGGGAGCTGTTTTTT TRBJ2-2 TRBD1 TRBV7-9 -
CASRRDNTIYF TGTGCCAGCAGGCGAGATAACACCATATATTTT TRBJ1-3 - TRBV6-6 -
CASSDRDRLDEQYF TGTGCCAGCAGTGACCGGGACAGGTTGGACGAGCAGTACTTC TRBJ2-7 TRBD1 TRBV27 -